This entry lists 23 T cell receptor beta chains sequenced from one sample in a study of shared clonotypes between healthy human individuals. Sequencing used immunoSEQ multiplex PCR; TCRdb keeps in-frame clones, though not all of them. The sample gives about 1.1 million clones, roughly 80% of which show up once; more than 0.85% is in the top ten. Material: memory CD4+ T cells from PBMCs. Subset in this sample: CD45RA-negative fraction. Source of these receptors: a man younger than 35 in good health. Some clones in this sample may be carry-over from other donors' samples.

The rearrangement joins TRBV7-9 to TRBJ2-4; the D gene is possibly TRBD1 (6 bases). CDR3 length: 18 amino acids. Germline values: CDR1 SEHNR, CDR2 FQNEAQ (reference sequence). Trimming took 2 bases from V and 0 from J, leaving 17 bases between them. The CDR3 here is CASSLSIQGNSAKNIQYF. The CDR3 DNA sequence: TGTGCCAGCAGCTTATCCATACAGGGCAATTCAGCCAAAAACATTCAGTACTTC.

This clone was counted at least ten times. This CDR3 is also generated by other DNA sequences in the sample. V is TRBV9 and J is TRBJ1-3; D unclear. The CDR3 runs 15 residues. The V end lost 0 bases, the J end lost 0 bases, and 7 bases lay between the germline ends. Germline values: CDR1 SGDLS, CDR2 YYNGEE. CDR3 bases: TGTGCCAGCAGCGTAGAGGGTAGCTCTGGAAACACCATATATTTT. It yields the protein CASSVEGSSGNTIYF.

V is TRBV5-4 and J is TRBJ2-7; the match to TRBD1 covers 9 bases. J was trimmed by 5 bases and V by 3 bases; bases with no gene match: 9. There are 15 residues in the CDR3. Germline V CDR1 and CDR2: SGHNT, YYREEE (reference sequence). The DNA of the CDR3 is TGTGCCAGCAGCTCCTCGGGACAGGGAGCCCACGAGCAGTACTTC. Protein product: CASSSSGQGAHEQYF.

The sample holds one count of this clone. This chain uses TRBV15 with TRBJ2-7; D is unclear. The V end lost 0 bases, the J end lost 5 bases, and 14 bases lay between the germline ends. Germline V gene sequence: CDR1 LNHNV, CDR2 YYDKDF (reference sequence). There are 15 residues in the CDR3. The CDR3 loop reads CATSRDQASFNEQYF. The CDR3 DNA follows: TGTGCCACCAGCAGAGACCAGGCGTCGTTTAACGAGCAGTACTTC.

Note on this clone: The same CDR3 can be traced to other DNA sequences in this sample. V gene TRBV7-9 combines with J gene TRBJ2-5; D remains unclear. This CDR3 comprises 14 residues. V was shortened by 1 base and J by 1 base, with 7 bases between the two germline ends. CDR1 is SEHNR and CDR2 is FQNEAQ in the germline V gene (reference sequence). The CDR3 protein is CASSLGRSQETQYF. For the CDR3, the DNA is TGTGCCAGCAGCTTAGGGAGAAGCCAAGAGACCCAGTACTTC.

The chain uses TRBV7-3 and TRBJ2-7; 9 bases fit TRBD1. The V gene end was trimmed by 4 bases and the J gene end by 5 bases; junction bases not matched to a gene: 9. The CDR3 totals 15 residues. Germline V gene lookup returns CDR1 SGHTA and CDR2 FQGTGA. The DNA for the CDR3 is TGTGCCAGCAGCTCCTCCGGGACAGGGTACCACGAGCAGTACTTC. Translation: CASSSSGTGYHEQYF. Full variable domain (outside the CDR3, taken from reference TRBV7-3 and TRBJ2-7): GAGVSQTPSNKVTEKGKYVELRCDPISGHTALYWYRQSLGQGPEFLIYFQGTGAADDSGLPNDRFFAVRPEGSVSTLKIQRTERGDSAVYLCASSSSGTGYHEQYFGPGTRLTVT.

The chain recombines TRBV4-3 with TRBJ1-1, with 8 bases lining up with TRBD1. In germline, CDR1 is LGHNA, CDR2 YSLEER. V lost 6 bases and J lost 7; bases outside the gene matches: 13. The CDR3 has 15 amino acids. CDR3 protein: CASSLSDRDGVEAFF. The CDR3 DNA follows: TGCGCCAGCAGTTTATCGGACAGGGATGGAGTTGAAGCTTTCTTT.

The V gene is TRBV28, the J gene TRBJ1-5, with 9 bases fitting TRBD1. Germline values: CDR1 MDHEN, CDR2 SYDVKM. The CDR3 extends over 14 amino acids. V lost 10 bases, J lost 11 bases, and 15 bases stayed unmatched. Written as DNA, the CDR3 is TGTGCCACCCGGGGGACAACAGGGGGCGCGACCCAGCATTTT. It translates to CATRGTTGGATQHF.

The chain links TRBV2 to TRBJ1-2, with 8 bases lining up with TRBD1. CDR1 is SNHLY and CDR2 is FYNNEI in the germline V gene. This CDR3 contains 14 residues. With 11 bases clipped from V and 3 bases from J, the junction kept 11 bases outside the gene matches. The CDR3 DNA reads TGTGCCGGGAGACAGGGGCCGCTATACTATGGCTACACCTTC. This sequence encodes CAGRQGPLYYGYTF. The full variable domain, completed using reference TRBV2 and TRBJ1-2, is EPEVTQTPSHQVTQMGQEVILRCVPISNHLYFYWYRQILGQKVEFLVSFYNNEISEKSEIFDDQFSVERPDGSNFTLKIRSTKLEDSAMYFCAGRQGPLYYGYTFGSGTRLTVV.

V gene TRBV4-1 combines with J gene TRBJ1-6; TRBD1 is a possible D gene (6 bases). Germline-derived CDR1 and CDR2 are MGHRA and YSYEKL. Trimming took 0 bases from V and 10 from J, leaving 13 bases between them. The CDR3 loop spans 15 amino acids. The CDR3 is CASSQDRGSGSPLHF. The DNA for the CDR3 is TGCGCCAGCAGCCAAGACAGGGGTAGTGGATCACCCCTCCACTTT.

Here the CDR3 DNA reads TGTGCCAGCAGCTTAAGGGCAGGGGGCCTTTTAATGAACACTGAAGCTTTCTTT. Translated: CASSLRAGGLLMNTEAFF. The chain joins TRBV7-2 to TRBJ1-1; 8 bases map to TRBD1. The CDR3 contains 18 residues. Germline lookup yields CDR1 SGHTA and CDR2 FQGNSA. V shed 2 bases and J 0 bases; nucleotides not matched to a gene: 11.

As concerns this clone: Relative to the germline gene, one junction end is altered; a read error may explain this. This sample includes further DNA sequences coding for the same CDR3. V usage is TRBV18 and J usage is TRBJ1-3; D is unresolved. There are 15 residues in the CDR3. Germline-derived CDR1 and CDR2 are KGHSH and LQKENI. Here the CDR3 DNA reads TGTGCCAGCTCGCCACGGGGAAGCTCTGGAAACACCATATATTTT. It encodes CASSPRGSSGNTIYF.

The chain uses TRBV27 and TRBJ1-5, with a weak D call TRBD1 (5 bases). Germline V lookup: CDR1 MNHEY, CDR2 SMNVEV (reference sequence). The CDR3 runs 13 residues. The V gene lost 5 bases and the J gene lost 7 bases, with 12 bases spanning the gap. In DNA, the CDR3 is TGTGCCAGCAGTCCGGGACGAGGACAGCCCCAGCATTTT. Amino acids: CASSPGRGQPQHF.

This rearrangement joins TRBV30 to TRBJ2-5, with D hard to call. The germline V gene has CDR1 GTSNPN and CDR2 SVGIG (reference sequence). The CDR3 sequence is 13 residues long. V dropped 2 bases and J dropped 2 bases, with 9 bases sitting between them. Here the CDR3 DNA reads TGTGCCTGGAGTCCTCAGGTGCAAGAGACCCAGTACTTC. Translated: CAWSPQVQETQYF.

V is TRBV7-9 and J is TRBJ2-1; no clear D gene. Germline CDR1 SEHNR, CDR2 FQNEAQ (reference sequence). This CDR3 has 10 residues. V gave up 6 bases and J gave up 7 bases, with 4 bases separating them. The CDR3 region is CASSSNEQFF. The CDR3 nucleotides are TGTGCCAGCAGTTCTAATGAGCAGTTCTTC.

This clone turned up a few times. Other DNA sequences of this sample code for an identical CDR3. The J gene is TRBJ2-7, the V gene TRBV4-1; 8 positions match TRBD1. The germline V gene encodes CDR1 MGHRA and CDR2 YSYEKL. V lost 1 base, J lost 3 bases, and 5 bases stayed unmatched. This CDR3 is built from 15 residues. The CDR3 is CASSQVSTGGYEQYF. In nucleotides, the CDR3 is TGCGCCAGCAGCCAAGTATCTACAGGGGGCTACGAGCAGTACTTC.

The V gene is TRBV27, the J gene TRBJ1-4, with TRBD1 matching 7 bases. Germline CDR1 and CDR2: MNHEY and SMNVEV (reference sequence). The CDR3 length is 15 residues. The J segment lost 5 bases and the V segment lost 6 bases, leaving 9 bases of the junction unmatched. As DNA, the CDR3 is TGTGCCAGCAGCCTCAAGACAGGGAGAAATGAAAAACTGTTTTTT. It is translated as CASSLKTGRNEKLFF.

The CDR3 bases are TGCGCCAGCAGCCCCGGGACTCGGGATGGGGAGCAGTACTTC. Amino acids: CASSPGTRDGEQYF. The genes are TRBV5-1 and TRBJ2-7; a weak D match, TRBD2 (6 bases). Looked up from germline, CDR1 is SGHRS and CDR2 is YFSETQ. This CDR3 has 14 amino acids. V was pared by 4 bases and J by 7 bases, with 18 bases between. The variable domain in full, completed from reference TRBV5-1 and TRBJ2-7, reads KAGVTQTPRYLIKTRGQQVTLSCSPISGHRSVSWYQQTPGQGLQFLFEYFSETQRNKGNFPGRFSGRQFSNSRSEMNVSTLELGDSALYLCASSPGTRDGEQYFGPGTRLTVT.

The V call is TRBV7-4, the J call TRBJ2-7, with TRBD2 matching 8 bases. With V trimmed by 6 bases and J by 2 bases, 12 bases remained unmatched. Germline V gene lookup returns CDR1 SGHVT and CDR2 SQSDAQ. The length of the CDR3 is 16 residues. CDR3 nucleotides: TGTGCCAGCAGGGGGCTACAGGAGCGGGAGACCTACGAGCAGTACTTC. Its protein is CASRGLQERETYEQYF.

Here the CDR3 reads CASSNDTGADTQYF. In DNA, the CDR3 is TGTGCCAGCAGCAACGACACCGGGGCAGATACGCAGTATTTT. J is TRBJ2-3 and V is TRBV11-2; possibly TRBD2 for D (5 bases). With 5 bases removed from V and 4 bases from J, the gap between germline ends came to 13 bases. CDR3 length: 14 residues. Germline V lookup: CDR1 SGHAT, CDR2 FQNNGV.

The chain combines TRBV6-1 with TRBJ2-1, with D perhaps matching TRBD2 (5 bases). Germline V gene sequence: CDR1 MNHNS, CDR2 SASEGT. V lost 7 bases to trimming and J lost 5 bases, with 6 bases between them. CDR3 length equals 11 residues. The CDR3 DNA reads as TGTGCCAGCATGACTAACAATGAGCAGTTCTTC. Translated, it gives CASMTNNEQFF.

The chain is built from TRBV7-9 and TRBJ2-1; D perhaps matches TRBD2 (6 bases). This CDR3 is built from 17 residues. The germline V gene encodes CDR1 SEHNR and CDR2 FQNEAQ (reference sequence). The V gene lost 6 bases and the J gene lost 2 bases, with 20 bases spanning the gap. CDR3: CASRHFSGLSTYNEQFF. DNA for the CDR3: TGTGCCAGCAGACACTTTTCGGGACTTTCCACCTACAATGAGCAGTTCTTC.

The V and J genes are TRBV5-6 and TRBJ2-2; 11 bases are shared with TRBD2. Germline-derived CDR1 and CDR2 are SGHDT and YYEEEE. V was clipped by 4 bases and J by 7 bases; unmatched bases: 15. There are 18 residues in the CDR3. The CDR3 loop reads CASSRPELAGDFNGELFF. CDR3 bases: TGTGCCAGCAGCCGCCCGGAACTAGCGGGAGATTTCAACGGGGAGCTGTTTTTT.